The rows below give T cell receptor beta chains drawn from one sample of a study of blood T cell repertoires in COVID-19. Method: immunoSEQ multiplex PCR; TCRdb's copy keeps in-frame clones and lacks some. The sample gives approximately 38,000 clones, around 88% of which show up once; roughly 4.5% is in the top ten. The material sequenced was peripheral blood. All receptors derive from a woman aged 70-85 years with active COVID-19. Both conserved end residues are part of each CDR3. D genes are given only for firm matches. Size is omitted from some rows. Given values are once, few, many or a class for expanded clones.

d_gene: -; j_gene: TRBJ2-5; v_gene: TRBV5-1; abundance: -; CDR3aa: CASYRGAGETQYF; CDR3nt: TGCGCCAGCTACCGGGGGGCCGGGGAGACCCAGTACTTC
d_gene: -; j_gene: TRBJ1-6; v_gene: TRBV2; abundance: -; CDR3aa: CATKPAYNSPLHF; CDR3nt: TGTGCCACTAAACCCGCCTATAATTCACCCCTCCACTTT
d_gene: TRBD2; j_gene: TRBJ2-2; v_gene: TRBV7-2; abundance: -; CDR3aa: CASSFGGLVAGELFF; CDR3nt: TGTGCCAGCAGCTTCGGGGGACTAGTTGCCGGGGAGCTGTTTTTT
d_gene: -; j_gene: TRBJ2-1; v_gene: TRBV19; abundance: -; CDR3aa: CASSIVDSGYNEQFF; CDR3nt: TGTGCCAGTAGTATAGTCGATAGCGGATACAATGAGCAGTTCTTC
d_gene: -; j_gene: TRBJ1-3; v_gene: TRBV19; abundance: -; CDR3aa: CASSNPTIGNTIYF; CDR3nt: TGTGCCAGTAGTAACCCGACTATTGGAAACACCATATATTTT
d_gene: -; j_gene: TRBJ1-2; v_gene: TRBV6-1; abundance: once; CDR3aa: CASRTPELNYGYTF; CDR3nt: TGTGCCAGCAGGACCCCGGAGTTAAACTATGGCTACACCTTC
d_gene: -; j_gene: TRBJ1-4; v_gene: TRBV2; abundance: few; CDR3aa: CASSDRGQLNEKLFF; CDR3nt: TGTGCCAGCAGTGATAGAGGTCAGCTAAATGAAAAACTGTTTTTT
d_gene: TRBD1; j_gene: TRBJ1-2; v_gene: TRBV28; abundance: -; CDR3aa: CASSPGTANYGYTF; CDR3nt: TGTGCCAGCAGCCCTGGGACAGCCAACTATGGCTACACCTTC
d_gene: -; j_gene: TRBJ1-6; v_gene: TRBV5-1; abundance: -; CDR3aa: CASSLGGLQSPLHF; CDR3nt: TGCGCCAGCAGCTTGGGGGGACTCCAATCACCCCTCCACTTT
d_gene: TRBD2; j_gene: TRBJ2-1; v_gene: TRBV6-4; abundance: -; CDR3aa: CASSDLASGSYNEQFF; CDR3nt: TGTGCCAGCAGTGACCTGGCTAGCGGGTCCTACAATGAGCAGTTCTTC
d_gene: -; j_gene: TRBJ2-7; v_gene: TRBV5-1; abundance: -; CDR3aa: CASGPEVSYEQYF; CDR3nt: TGCGCCAGCGGCCCCGAAGTATCGTACGAGCAGTACTTC
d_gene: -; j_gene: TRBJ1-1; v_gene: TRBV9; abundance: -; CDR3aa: CASSRLLFTEAFF; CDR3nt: TGTGCCAGCAGCCGCTTACTTTTTACTGAAGCTTTCTTT
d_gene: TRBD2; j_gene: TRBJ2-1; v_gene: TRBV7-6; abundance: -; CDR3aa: CASSLEAGAVNEQFF; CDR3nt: TGTGCCAGCAGCTTAGAAGCGGGGGCGGTCAATGAGCAGTTCTTC
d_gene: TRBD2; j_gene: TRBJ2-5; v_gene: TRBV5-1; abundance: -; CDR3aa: CATRTSGGSQETQYF; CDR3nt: TGCGCCACCCGGACTAGCGGGGGGTCTCAAGAGACCCAGTACTTC
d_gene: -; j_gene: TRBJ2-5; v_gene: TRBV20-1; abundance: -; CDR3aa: CSAGGQETQYF; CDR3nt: TGCAGTGCGGGAGGCCAAGAGACCCAGTACTTC
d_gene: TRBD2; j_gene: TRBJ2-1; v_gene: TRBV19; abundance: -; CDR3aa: CASSIGGSGGLYNEQFF; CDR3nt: TGTGCCAGTAGTATCGGGGGTAGCGGGGGATTATACAATGAGCAGTTCTTC
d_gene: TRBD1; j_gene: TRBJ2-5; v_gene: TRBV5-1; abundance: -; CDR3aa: CASSRMDREETQYF; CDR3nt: TGCGCCAGCAGTCGGATGGACAGGGAAGAGACCCAGTACTTC
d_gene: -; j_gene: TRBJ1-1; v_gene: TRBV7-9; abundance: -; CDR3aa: CASSLVAGAEAFF; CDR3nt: TGTGCCAGCAGCTTAGTGGCAGGCGCTGAAGCTTTCTTT
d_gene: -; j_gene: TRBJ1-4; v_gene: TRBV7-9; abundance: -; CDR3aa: CASSLDRNEKLFF; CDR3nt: TGTGCCAGCAGCTTAGATCGGAATGAAAAACTGTTTTTT
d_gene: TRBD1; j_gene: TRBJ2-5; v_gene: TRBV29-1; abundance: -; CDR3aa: CSVNRDSSQETQYF; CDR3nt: TGCAGCGTAAACCGGGACAGCTCTCAAGAGACCCAGTACTTC
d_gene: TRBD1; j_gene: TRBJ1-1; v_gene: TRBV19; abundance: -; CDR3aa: CASNRDREAEAFF; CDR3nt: TGTGCCAGTAACCGGGACAGGGAGGCTGAAGCTTTCTTT
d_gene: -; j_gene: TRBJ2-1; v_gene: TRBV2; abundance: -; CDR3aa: CAGGADNNEQFF; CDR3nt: TGTGCCGGTGGAGCGGATAACAATGAGCAGTTCTTC
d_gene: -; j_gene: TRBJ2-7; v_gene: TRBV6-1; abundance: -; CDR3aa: CASSEGETGVYEQYF; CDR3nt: TGTGCCAGCAGCGAAGGTGAGACAGGTGTCTACGAGCAGTACTTC
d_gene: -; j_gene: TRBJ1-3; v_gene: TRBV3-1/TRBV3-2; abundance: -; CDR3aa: CASSQDTGYGNTIYF; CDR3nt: TGTGCCAGCAGCCAAGATACCGGGTACGGAAACACCATATATTTT
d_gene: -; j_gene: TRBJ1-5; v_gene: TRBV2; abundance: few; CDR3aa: CASSENREGQPQHF; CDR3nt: TGTGCCAGCAGTGAGAACAGGGAGGGTCAGCCCCAGCATTTT
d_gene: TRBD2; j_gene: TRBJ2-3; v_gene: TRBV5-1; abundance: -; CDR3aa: CASSLTVAGGSTDTQYF; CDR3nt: TGCGCCAGCAGCTTGACGGTAGCGGGGGGAAGCACAGATACGCAGTATTTT
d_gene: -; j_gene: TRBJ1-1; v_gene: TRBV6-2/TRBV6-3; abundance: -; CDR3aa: CASSLHHTEAFF; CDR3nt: TGTGCCAGCAGCCTCCACCACACAGAAGCTTTCTTT
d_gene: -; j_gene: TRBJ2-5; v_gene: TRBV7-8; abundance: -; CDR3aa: CASTSRGKRETQYF; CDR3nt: TGTGCCAGCACCTCCAGGGGAAAAAGGGAGACCCAGTACTTC
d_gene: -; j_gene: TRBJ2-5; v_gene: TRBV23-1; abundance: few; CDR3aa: CASSQSRETQYF; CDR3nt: TGCGCCAGCAGTCAATCCCGGGAGACCCAGTACTTC
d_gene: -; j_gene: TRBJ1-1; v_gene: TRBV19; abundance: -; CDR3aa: CASSIGQGIMNTEAFF; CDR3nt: TGTGCCAGTAGTATAGGCCAGGGCATCATGAACACTGAAGCTTTCTTT
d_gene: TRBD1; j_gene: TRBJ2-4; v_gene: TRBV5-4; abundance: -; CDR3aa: CASSLVGDRARYF; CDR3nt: TGTGCCAGCAGCCTGGTGGGGGACAGGGCCAGGTACTTC
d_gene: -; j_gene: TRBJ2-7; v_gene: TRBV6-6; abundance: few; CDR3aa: CASSYPRGSLSYEQYF; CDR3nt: TGTGCCAGCAGTTACCCTAGGGGGTCCCTCTCCTACGAGCAGTACTTC
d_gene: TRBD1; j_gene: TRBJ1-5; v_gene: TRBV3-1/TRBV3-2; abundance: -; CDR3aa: CASSQEGGQPQHF; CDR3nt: TGTGCCAGCAGCCAAGAAGGGGGCCAGCCCCAGCATTTT
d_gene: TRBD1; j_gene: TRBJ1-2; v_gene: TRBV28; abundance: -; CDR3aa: CASGQVWGYTF; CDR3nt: TGTGCCTCGGGACAGGTCTGGGGCTACACCTTC
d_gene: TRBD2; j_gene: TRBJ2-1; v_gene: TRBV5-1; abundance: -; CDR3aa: CASSLAASGGLTYNEQFF; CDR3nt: TGCGCCAGCAGCTTGGCGGCTAGCGGGGGCCTTACCTACAATGAGCAGTTCTTC
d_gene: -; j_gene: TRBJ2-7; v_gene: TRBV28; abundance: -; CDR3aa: CASSLAAASYEQYF; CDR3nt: TGTGCCAGCAGTTTGGCGGCAGCCTCCTACGAGCAGTACTTC
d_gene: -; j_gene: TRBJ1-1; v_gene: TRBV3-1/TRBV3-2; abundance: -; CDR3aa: CASSQGWGGNTEAFF; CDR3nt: TGTGCCAGCAGCCAAGGTTGGGGAGGGAACACTGAAGCTTTCTTT
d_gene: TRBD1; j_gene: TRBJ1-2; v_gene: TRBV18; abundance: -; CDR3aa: CASSPGQGMGYTF; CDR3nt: TGTGCCAGCTCACCGGGACAGGGTATGGGCTACACCTTC
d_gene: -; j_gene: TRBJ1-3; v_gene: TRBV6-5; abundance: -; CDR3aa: CASSYDGQTSGNTIYF; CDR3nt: TGTGCCAGCAGTTACGACGGACAGACCTCTGGAAACACCATATATTTT
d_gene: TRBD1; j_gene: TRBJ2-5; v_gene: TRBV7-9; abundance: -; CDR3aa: CASSLTSGGSQETQYF; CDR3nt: TGTGCCAGCAGCTTGACCTCAGGGGGCAGTCAAGAGACCCAGTACTTC
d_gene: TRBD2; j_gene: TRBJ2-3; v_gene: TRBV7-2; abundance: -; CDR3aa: CASSPVGRGVTDTQYF; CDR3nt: TGTGCCAGCAGCCCGGTAGGGCGGGGGGTCACAGATACGCAGTATTTT
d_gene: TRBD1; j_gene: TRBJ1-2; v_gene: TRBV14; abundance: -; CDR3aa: CASSQDRGLDYGYTF; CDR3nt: TGTGCCAGCAGCCAAGACAGGGGGCTAGACTATGGCTACACCTTC
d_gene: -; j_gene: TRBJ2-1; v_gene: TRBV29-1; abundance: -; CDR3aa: CSVLLGVGNEQFF; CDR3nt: TGCAGCGTCCTACTGGGCGTGGGCAATGAGCAGTTCTTC
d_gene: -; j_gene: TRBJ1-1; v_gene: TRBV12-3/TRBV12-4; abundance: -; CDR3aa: CASSFGGAEAFF; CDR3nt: TGTGCCAGCAGTTTCGGGGGGGCTGAAGCTTTCTTT
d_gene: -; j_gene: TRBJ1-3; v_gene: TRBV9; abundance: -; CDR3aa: CASSPSGNTIYF; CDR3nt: TGTGCCAGCAGCCCGTCTGGAAACACCATATATTTT
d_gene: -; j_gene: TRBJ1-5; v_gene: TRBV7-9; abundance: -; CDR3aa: CASSNGENQPQHF; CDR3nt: TGTGCCAGCAGCAACGGGGAGAATCAGCCCCAGCATTTT
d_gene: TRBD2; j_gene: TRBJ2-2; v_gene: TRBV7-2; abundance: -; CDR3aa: CASSLRAGGDTGELFF; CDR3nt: TGTGCCAGCAGCTTACGAGCGGGGGGTGACACCGGGGAGCTGTTTTTT
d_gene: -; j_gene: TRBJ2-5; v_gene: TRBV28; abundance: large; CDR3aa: CASSSSGAQYF; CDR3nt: TGTGCCAGCAGTTCCTCTGGAGCCCAGTACTTC
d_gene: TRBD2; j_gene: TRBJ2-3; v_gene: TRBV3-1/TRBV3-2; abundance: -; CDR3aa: CASSQGGLESDTQYF; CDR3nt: TGTGCCAGCAGCCAAGGGGGACTAGAATCAGATACGCAGTATTTT
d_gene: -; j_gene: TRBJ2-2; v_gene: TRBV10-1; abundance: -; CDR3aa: CASSDGPMNTGELFF; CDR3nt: TGCGCCAGCAGTGATGGGCCAATGAACACCGGGGAGCTGTTTTTT
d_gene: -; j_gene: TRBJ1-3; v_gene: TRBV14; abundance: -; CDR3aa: CASSQLGQIRGNTIYF; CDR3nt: TGTGCCAGCAGCCAATTAGGACAGATCCGAGGAAACACCATATATTTT
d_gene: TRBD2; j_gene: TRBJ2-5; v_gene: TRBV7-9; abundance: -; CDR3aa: CASSWILAGGAQETQYF; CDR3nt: TGTGCCAGCAGCTGGATTTTAGCGGGGGGCGCCCAAGAGACCCAGTACTTC
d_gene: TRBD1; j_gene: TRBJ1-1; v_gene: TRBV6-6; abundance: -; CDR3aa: CASREGQGSFGTEAFF; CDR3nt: TGTGCCAGCAGGGAGGGACAGGGATCGTTTGGCACTGAAGCTTTCTTT